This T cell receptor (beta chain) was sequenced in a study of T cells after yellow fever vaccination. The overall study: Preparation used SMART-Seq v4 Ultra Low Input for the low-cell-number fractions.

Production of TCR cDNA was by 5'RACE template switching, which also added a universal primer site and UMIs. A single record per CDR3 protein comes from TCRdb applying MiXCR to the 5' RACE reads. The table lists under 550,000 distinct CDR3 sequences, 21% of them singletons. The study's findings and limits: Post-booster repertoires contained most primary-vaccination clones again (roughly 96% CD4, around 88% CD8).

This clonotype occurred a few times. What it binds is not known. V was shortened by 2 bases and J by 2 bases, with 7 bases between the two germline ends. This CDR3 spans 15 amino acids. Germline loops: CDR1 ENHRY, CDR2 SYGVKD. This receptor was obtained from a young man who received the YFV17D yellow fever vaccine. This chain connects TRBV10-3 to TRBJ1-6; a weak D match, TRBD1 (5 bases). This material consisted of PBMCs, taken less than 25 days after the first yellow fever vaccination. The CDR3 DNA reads TGTGCCATCAGTGAGGGGGGTACCTATAATTCACCCCTCCACTTT. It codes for CAISEGGTYNSPLHF.